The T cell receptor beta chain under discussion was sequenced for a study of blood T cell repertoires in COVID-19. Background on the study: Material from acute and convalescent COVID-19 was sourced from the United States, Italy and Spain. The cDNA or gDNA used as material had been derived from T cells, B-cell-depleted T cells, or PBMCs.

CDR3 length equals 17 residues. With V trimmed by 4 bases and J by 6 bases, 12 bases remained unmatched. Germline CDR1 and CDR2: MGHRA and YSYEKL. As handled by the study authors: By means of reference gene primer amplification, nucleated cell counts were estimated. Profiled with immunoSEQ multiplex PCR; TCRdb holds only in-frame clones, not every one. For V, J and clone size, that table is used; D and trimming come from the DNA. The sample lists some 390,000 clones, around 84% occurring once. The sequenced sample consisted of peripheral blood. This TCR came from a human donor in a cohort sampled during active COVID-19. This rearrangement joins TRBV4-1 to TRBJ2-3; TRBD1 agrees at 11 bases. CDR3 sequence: CASSLRPGQGETDTQYF. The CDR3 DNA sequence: TGCGCCAGCAGCCTCAGACCGGGACAGGGGGAAACGGATACGCAGTATTTT.